These 10 T cell receptor beta chains were sequenced from one sample in a study of T cell responses to AZD1222 COVID-19 vaccine (dated by TCRdb to about 2021). Per the publication, the time point label means: about 28 days (+/-7) after the second vaccine dose. The protocol used for the library was the immunoSEQ multiplex PCR assay. Here the immuneACCESS table is served through TCRdb, limited to in-frame sequences with V and J called. Missing clones are a known gap in these copies; in checked studies unresolved V genes cover under half, and the rest lacks a known reason. The sample includes roughly 180,000 clones, with roughly 92% observed a single time. Jointly, the top ten make up 3.4% of the sample. This material consisted of peripheral blood, taken 28 days after the second AZD1222 dose. These receptors were taken from an adult who received the AZD1222 COVID-19 vaccine.

The rearrangement links TRBV2 to TRBJ1-5; D is ambiguous. The CDR3 length is 15 residues. V was shortened by 2 bases and J by 4 bases, with 12 bases between the two germline ends. The germline V gene encodes CDR1 SNHLY and CDR2 FYNNEI. CDR3 residues: CASSESGRGNQPQHF. The DNA of the CDR3 is TGTGCCAGCAGTGAATCGGGAAGAGGGAATCAGCCCCAGCATTTT.

In its sample, this clone was seen a few times. This rearrangement joins TRBV10-3 to TRBJ1-2; 7 bases fit TRBD1. This CDR3 region has 14 residues. CDR1 is ENHRY and CDR2 is SYGVKD in the germline V gene. The trim removed 4 bases at V and 8 bases at J, leaving 10 bases unmatched. The CDR3 is CAISVGQGDGGYTF. CDR3 coding DNA: TGTGCCATCAGTGTAGGCCAGGGGGACGGAGGCTACACCTTC.

The chain combines TRBV7-2 with TRBJ2-4; TRBD1 is a possible D gene (6 bases). V was trimmed by 5 bases and J by 6 bases, leaving 11 bases between them. The CDR3 is made up of 13 amino acids. Germline CDR1 is SGHTA and CDR2 is FQGNSA. The CDR3 sequence is CASSPRGGNIQYF. In DNA, the CDR3 is TGTGCCAGCAGCCCCCGAGGGGGAAACATTCAGTACTTC.

This CDR3 is CAWSASQQGVRFF. The CDR3 nucleotides are TGTGCCTGGAGTGCCAGTCAACAGGGGGTTCGGTTCTTC. The chain couples TRBV30 to TRBJ2-1; 8 bases agree with TRBD1. CDR1 GTSNPN and CDR2 SVGIG come from the germline V gene (reference sequence). The ends lost 1 base at V and 15 bases at J; junction bases unmatched: 11. The CDR3 totals 13 residues.

The V and J genes are TRBV11-3 and TRBJ2-3; 7 bases map to TRBD2. The CDR3 totals 15 residues. V shed 1 base, J shed 0 bases, and the junction held 1 base outside the gene matches. Per the germline V gene, CDR1 is SGHNT and CDR2 is YENEEA. DNA of the CDR3: TGTGCCAGCAGCTTAGGAGCGGGAAGCACAGATACGCAGTATTTT. This translates into CASSLGAGSTDTQYF.

The chain has TRBV3-1 (or the pseudogene TRBV3-2) and TRBJ2-7; 8 positions match TRBD1. The germline V gene encodes CDR1 LGHDT and CDR2 YNNKEL (reference sequence). CDR3 size: 18 residues. V lost 2 bases, J lost 0 bases, and 12 bases stayed unmatched. The CDR3 here is CASSQTPGTGTSSYEQYF. The DNA of the CDR3 is TGTGCCAGCAGCCAAACTCCCGGGACAGGAACTAGCTCCTACGAGCAGTACTTC.

The genes are TRBV28 and TRBJ1-2; 7 nucleotides line up with TRBD1. With V trimmed by 10 bases and J by 4 bases, 12 bases remained unmatched. CDR3 length: 14 residues. Germline CDR1 and CDR2: MDHEN and SYDVKM. The CDR3 DNA sequence: TGTGCCACCCTGAGAGGGGGGACAGTCTATGGCTACACCTTC. Its protein product is CATLRGGTVYGYTF.

This clone is a singleton in its sample. The CDR3 here is CASSKVMGHRNTEAFF. The CDR3 region has the DNA TGTGCCAGCAGCAAAGTGATGGGACACAGGAACACTGAAGCTTTCTTT. The chain recombines TRBV21-1 with TRBJ1-1; the listed D gene, TRBD1, was not tested against the DNA. TRBV21-1 is an annotated pseudogene. CDR3 length equals 16 residues.

J is TRBJ2-2 and V is TRBV11-1; D is perhaps TRBD2 (6 bases). The CDR3 totals 13 residues. Trimming took off 4 bases at V and 4 bases at J, with 7 bases between the two ends. CDR1 SGHAT and CDR2 FQDESV come from the germline V gene (reference sequence). CDR3 protein: CASSWEVTGELFF. The CDR3, as DNA: TGTGCCAGCAGCTGGGAGGTCACCGGGGAGCTGTTTTTT.

This clone was recorded once. The chain recombines TRBV7-8 with TRBJ2-7; 8 nucleotides match TRBD2. Germline trimming cut 5 bases from V and 6 bases from J; bases unmatched to any gene: 9. The germline CDR1 and CDR2 sequences are SGHVS and FQNEAQ. This CDR3 is 14 amino acids long. The CDR3 reads CASSKGLEGREQYF. CDR3 nucleotides: TGTGCCAGCAGCAAGGGACTAGAAGGGCGCGAGCAGTACTTC. The full variable domain, completed using reference TRBV7-8 and TRBJ2-7, is GAGVSQSPRYKVAKRGQDVALRCDPISGHVSLFWYQQALGQGPEFLTYFQNEAQLDKSGLPSDRFFAERPEGSVSTLKIQRTQQEDSAVYLCASSKGLEGREQYFGPGTRLTVT.